Below, 14 T cell receptor beta chains from the same sample are listed, as sequenced in a study of cytomegalovirus exposure and HLA in healthy donors. The table came from immunoSEQ multiplex PCR; TCRdb's copy has only in-frame clones and leaves some out. The sample records about 160,000 clones, approximately 86% being singletons. Sequencing used PBMCs. These receptors all come from a young woman in good health and CMV-seronegative.

The gene calls are TRBV6-5 and TRBJ1-2; 8 nucleotides agree with TRBD1. This CDR3 comprises 14 residues. J gave up 8 bases and V 2 bases, and 7 bases lay outside the gene matches. Germline lookup yields CDR1 MNHEY and CDR2 SVGAGI. CDR3: CASSYRTGKEGYTF. Here the CDR3 DNA reads TGTGCCAGCAGTTACCGGACAGGGAAAGAGGGCTACACCTTC.

The chain employs TRBV4-3 and TRBJ2-1; D possibly corresponds to TRBD1 (6 bases). The CDR3 has 13 residues. Deletions cut 0 bases from V and 8 bases from J, with 8 bases between. CDR1 is LGHNA and CDR2 is YSLEER in the germline V gene. The CDR3 protein is CASSQDRQDEQFF. The CDR3 DNA is TGCGCCAGCAGCCAAGATAGACAGGATGAGCAGTTCTTC.

This clone was seen just once. The chain combines TRBV30 with TRBJ1-5; no clear D. Germline assignment: CDR1 GTSNPN and CDR2 SVGIG (reference sequence). V was shortened by 0 bases and J by 6 bases, with 36 bases between the two germline ends. The CDR3 has 22 amino acids. The CDR3 bases are TGTGCCTGGAGTGTTGGTCCCCTTATTATACCCTGGGCAGGATTACAAAGTCAGCCCCAGCATTTT. As protein: CAWSVGPLIIPWAGLQSQPQHF. Drawing the rest from reference TRBV30 and TRBJ1-5, the complete variable domain is SQTIHQWPATLVQPVGSPLSLECTVEGTSNPNLYWYRQAAGRGLQLLFYSVGIGQISSEVPQNLSASRPQDRQFILSSKKLLLSDSGFYLCAWSVGPLIIPWAGLQSQPQHFGDGTRLSIL.

The J gene is TRBJ1-1, the V gene TRBV18, with D possibly TRBD1 on 6 matching bases. Looked up from germline, CDR1 is KGHSH and CDR2 is LQKENI. The CDR3 runs 13 residues. V gave up 6 bases and J gave up 5 bases, with 13 bases separating them. For the CDR3, the DNA is TGTGCCAGCTCTCGCGCGCAGGGGACTGAAGCTTTCTTT. Protein: CASSRAQGTEAFF.

This clone was observed a few times. The chain employs TRBV4-1 and TRBJ1-2, with 7 bases matching TRBD1. The V gene end was trimmed by 2 bases and the J gene end by 10 bases; junction bases not matched to a gene: 13. The CDR3 extends over 15 amino acids. Germline V gene lookup returns CDR1 MGHRA and CDR2 YSYEKL. The DNA of the CDR3 is TGCGCCAGCAGCCAAACCCTTAGACAGGGTCAAGTCTACACCTTC. Its protein is CASSQTLRQGQVYTF.

The CDR3 nucleotides read TGTGCCAGCAGCTTGGTACAGGGCGGTGGAAACACCATATATTTT. It translates to CASSLVQGGGNTIYF. The chain recombines TRBV5-6 with TRBJ1-3; TRBD1 might be the D (6 bases). The CDR3 has 15 amino acids. Germline values: CDR1 SGHDT, CDR2 YYEEEE. V lost 0 bases and J lost 3, with 10 bases in between.

This clone was seen a few times. This chain uses TRBV10-3 with TRBJ1-2; possibly TRBD1 for D (6 bases). This CDR3 is 15 amino acids long. CDR1 is ENHRY and CDR2 is SYGVKD in the germline V gene. Trimming pared 4 bases from V and 6 bases from J, leaving 18 bases between. CDR3 region: CAISATGAGADGYTF. CDR3 coding DNA: TGTGCCATCAGTGCTACTGGGGCGGGGGCGGATGGCTACACCTTC.

This chain links TRBV7-3 with TRBJ2-3, with a weak D call TRBD2 (5 bases). The germline CDR1 and CDR2 sequences are SGHTA and FQGTGA. V dropped 2 bases and J dropped 3 bases, with 9 bases sitting between them. The CDR3 runs to 14 residues. The DNA of the CDR3 is TGTGCCAGCAGCTTAGGATCGGGGACAGATACGCAGTATTTT. Translation: CASSLGSGTDTQYF.

The chain is built from TRBV10-1 and TRBJ2-1, with 10 nucleotides matching TRBD2. The germline V gene encodes CDR1 WNHNN and CDR2 SYGVQD (reference sequence). This CDR3 has 15 residues. The V and J ends lost 2 bases and 6 bases, in that order; junction bases with no gene match: 4. The chain's CDR3 is CASSEGLAAINEQFF. The CDR3 coding sequence is TGCGCCAGCAGTGAGGGACTAGCGGCTATCAATGAGCAGTTCTTC.

This chain joins TRBV5-5 and TRBJ1-2, with D maybe TRBD1 (6 bases). Germline V CDR1 and CDR2: SGHKS, YYEKEE (reference sequence). The V end lost 1 base, the J end lost 2 bases, and 12 bases lay between the germline ends. This CDR3 has 15 residues. This CDR3 reads CASSLSQGFNYGYTF. DNA of the CDR3: TGTGCCAGCAGCTTGTCGCAGGGGTTCAACTATGGCTACACCTTC. Full variable domain (outside the CDR3, taken from reference TRBV5-5 and TRBJ1-2): DAGVTQSPTHLIKTRGQQVTLRCSPISGHKSVSWYQQVLGQGPQFIFQYYEKEERGRGNFPDRFSARQFPNYSSELNVNALLLGDSALYLCASSLSQGFNYGYTFGSGTRLTVV.

This chain connects TRBV5-1 to TRBJ2-7; weak D call: TRBD1 (6 bases). CDR1 is SGHRS and CDR2 is YFSETQ in the germline V gene. This CDR3 region has 14 residues. The V end lost 5 bases, the J end lost 2 bases, and 14 bases lay between the germline ends. Here the CDR3 reads CASSFWDTTYEQYF. The CDR3 DNA is TGCGCCAGCAGTTTTTGGGACACCACCTACGAGCAGTACTTC.

This chain uses TRBV7-9 with TRBJ1-1, with 7 bases lining up with TRBD1. This CDR3 has 18 residues. After removal of 1 base from V and 1 base from J, the junction contained 12 bases not matched to a gene. Per germline, CDR1 SEHNR and CDR2 FQNEAQ (reference sequence). CDR3 sequence (DNA): TGTGCCAGCAGCTTAGAGGGCCCCACAGGGGTACCGAACACTGAAGCTTTCTTT. It encodes CASSLEGPTGVPNTEAFF.

V gene TRBV6-5 combines with J gene TRBJ2-3, with 9 bases fitting TRBD1. Germline values: CDR1 MNHEY, CDR2 SVGAGI. The CDR3 is 15 amino acids. Trimming at V came to 6 bases and at J to 6 bases, leaving 10 bases not matched to a gene. The DNA of the CDR3 is TGTGCCAGCAGCCAACCGGGACAGGGCAGCGATACGCAGTATTTT. Its translation is CASSQPGQGSDTQYF.

V gene TRBV2 combines with J gene TRBJ1-5; 10 bases match TRBD1. With V trimmed by 6 bases and J by 6 bases, 5 bases remained unmatched. This CDR3 is built from 14 residues. Germline CDR1 reads SNHLY; CDR2 reads FYNNEI. This CDR3 is CASRFGQGGQPQHF. In nucleotides, the CDR3 is TGTGCCAGCAGGTTTGGACAGGGGGGTCAGCCCCAGCATTTT.